The 10 T cell receptor beta chains below all came from one sample that was sequenced in a study of shared clonotypes between healthy human individuals. Repertoires were generated with immunoSEQ multiplex PCR, while TCRdb's copy carries only in-frame clones and drops some. Counted here are some 1 million clones, 70% to 80% occurring once; the ten biggest clones make up approximately 1.5%. Input material: memory CD4+ T cells sorted from blood. Sample subset: CD45RA-negative fraction. The origin of the receptors is a man in his late teens or twenties in good health.

This chain uses TRBV6-1 with TRBJ1-5; D is unclear. CDR3 length: 16 residues. The germline CDR1 and CDR2 sequences are MNHNS and SASEGT. V lost 2 bases and J 9 bases, leaving 20 bases between the germline ends. The CDR3 protein is CASSERHRADLWPQHF. The CDR3 coding sequence is TGTGCCAGCAGTGAAAGGCATAGGGCGGACCTTTGGCCCCAGCATTTT.

The rearrangement links TRBV7-8 to TRBJ1-2, with a possible D match to TRBD1 (6 bases). V shed 7 bases and J shed 5 bases, with 17 bases lying between them. Germline V gene data show CDR1 as SGHVS and CDR2 as FQNEAQ. The CDR3 length is 14 residues. The chain's CDR3 is CASTQRGSRYGYTF. The CDR3 DNA reads as TGTGCCAGCACCCAAAGGGGGTCCCGATATGGCTACACCTTC.

The rearrangement joins TRBV7-9 to TRBJ1-5; 10 positions agree with TRBD1. Germline assignment: CDR1 SEHNR and CDR2 FQNEAQ (reference sequence). V lost 7 bases, J lost 3 bases, and 12 bases stayed unmatched. The CDR3 contains 17 residues. Written as DNA, the CDR3 is TGTGCCAGCATCCTGGGGGGACAGGGGTCCCCCAATCAGCCCCAGCATTTT. Translating it yields CASILGGQGSPNQPQHF.

The chain carries TRBV5-1 and TRBJ1-5; no reliable D call. In germline, CDR1 is SGHRS, CDR2 YFSETQ. The CDR3 covers 13 residues. V shed 0 bases and J shed 6 bases, with 7 bases lying between them. DNA for the CDR3: TGCGCCAGCAGCTTGGGCGAGGGTCAGCCCCAGCATTTT. Amino acids: CASSLGEGQPQHF.

The J gene is TRBJ2-6, the V gene TRBV6-1; a possible D gene is TRBD1 (6 bases). The CDR3 loop spans 15 amino acids. Germline CDR1 is MNHNS and CDR2 is SASEGT. Deletions cut 7 bases from V and 2 bases from J, with 12 bases between. The CDR3 nucleotides are TGTGCCAGCATTCCTACAGGGCCTGGGGCCAACGTCCTGACTTTC. It yields the protein CASIPTGPGANVLTF.

The J gene is TRBJ2-1, the V gene TRBV7-2; D gene ambiguous. V lost 8 bases and J 2 bases, leaving 10 bases between the germline ends. This CDR3 region has 13 residues. The germline CDR1 and CDR2 sequences are SGHTA and FQGNSA. CDR3 region: CASEKGPYNEQFF. CDR3 in DNA: TGTGCCAGCGAAAAGGGCCCCTACAATGAGCAGTTCTTC.

The chain recombines TRBV6-1 with TRBJ1-2; a weak D match, TRBD1 (5 bases). Trimming cost V 6 bases and J 4 bases, with 15 bases left between them. This CDR3 is built from 14 residues. Germline V gives CDR1 MNHNS, CDR2 SASEGT. For the CDR3, the DNA is TGTGCCAGCAGAGACCAGGGTCTAGGCTATGGCTACACCTTC. It codes for CASRDQGLGYGYTF.

V is TRBV6-1 and J is TRBJ2-1; the match to TRBD2 covers 7 bases. There are 15 residues in the CDR3. V dropped 6 bases and J dropped 0; count of bases not matched to a gene: 5. Germline V gene lookup returns CDR1 MNHNS and CDR2 SASEGT. The CDR3 DNA is TGTGCCAGCAGGAACGGGGGGAGCTCCTACAATGAGCAGTTCTTC. The encoded protein is CASRNGGSSYNEQFF.

The chain is built from TRBV5-1 and TRBJ2-2, with a possible D match to TRBD1 (5 bases). The germline CDR1 and CDR2 sequences are SGHRS and YFSETQ. V shed 3 bases and J shed 4 bases, with 19 bases lying between them. The CDR3 totals 17 residues. CDR3 in DNA: TGCGCCAGCAGCTCGACCAGTACGACAGTACTCACCGGGGAGCTGTTTTTT. Translation gives CASSSTSTTVLTGELFF.

The chain employs TRBV5-1 and TRBJ2-3; 10 positions agree with TRBD2. The germline gives CDR1 SGHRS, CDR2 YFSETQ. The CDR3 covers 16 residues. V was clipped by 0 bases and J by 5 bases; unmatched bases: 6. CDR3 coding DNA: TGCGCCAGCAGCTTGGAATCCCTAGCGGGGGTAGATACGCAGTATTTT. Its protein product is CASSLESLAGVDTQYF.